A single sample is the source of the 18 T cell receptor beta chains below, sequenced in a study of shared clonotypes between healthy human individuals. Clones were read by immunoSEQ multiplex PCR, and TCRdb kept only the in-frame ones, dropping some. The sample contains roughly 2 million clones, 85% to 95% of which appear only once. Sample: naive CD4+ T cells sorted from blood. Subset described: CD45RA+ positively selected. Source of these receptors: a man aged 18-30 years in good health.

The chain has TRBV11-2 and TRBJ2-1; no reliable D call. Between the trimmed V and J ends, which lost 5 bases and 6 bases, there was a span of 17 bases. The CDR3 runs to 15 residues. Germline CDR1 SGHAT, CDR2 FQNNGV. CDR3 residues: CASSPRARRTNEQFF. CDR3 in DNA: TGTGCCAGCAGCCCCCGGGCCCGGCGCACCAATGAGCAGTTCTTC.

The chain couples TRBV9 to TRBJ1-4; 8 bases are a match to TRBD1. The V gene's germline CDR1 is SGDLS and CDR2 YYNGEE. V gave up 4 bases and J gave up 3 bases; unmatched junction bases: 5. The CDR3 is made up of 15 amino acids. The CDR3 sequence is CASSLRQGPNEKLFF. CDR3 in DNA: TGTGCCAGCAGCCTTCGACAGGGGCCTAATGAAAAACTGTTTTTT.

The CDR3 region is CASSLGGTRETQYF. The DNA for the CDR3 is TGTGCCAGCAGCTTAGGTGGGACCAGGGAGACCCAGTACTTC. The rearrangement joins TRBV7-2 to TRBJ2-5, with D perhaps assigned TRBD1 or TRBD2 (5 bases each). Germline CDR1 SGHTA, CDR2 FQGNSA. The germline V and J ends were trimmed by 1 base and 5 bases, with 11 bases remaining between them. This CDR3 region has 14 residues.

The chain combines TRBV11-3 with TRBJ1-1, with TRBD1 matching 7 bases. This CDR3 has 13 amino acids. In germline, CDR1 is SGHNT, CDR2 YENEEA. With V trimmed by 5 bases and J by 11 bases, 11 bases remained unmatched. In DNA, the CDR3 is TGTGCCAGCAGCCAAACCCAGGGGGGGAGGGCTTTCTTT. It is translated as CASSQTQGGRAFF. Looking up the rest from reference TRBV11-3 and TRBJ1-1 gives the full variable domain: EAGVVQSPRYKIIEKKQPVAFWCNPISGHNTLYWYLQNLGQGPELLIRYENEEAVDDSQLPKDRFSAERLKGVDSTLKIQPAELGDSAVYLCASSQTQGGRAFFGQGTRLTVV.

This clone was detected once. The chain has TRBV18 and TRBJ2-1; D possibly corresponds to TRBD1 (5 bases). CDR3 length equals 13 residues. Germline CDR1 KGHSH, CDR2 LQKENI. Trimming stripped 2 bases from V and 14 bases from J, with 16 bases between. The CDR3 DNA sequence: TGTGCCAGCTCACCAGGAAGTGACAGTACGGAGTTCTTC. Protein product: CASSPGSDSTEFF.

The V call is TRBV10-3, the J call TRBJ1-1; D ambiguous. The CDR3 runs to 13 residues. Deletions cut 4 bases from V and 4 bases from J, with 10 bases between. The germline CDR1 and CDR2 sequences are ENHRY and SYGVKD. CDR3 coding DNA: TGTGCCATCAGTGGAACGGAAGGCACTGAAGCTTTCTTT. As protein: CAISGTEGTEAFF.

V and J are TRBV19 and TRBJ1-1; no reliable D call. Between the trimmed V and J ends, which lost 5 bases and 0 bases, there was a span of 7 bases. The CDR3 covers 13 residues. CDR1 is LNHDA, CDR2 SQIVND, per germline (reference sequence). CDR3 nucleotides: TGTGCCAGTAGTGCCCGCCTGAACACTGAAGCTTTCTTT. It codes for CASSARLNTEAFF.

CDR3 in DNA: TGTGCCAGCAGTGACAGGGTCACCGGGGAGCTGTTTTTT. Amino acids: CASSDRVTGELFF. This chain links TRBV6-4 with TRBJ2-2; D gene uncertain. Trimming took off 2 bases at V and 4 bases at J, with 5 bases between the two ends. The CDR3 runs 13 residues. Germline values: CDR1 MRHNA, CDR2 SNTAGT.

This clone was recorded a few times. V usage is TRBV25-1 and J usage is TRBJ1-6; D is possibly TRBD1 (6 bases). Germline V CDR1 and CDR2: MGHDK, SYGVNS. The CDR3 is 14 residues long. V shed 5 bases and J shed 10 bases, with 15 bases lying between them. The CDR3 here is CASSTTGGGSPLHF. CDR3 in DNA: TGTGCCAGCAGTACGACGGGGGGCGGGTCACCCCTCCACTTT.

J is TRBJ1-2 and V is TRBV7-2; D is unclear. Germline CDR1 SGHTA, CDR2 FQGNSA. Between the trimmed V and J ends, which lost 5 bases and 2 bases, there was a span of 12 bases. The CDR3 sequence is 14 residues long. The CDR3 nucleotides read TGTGCCAGCAGCCCCCGTTTATCGAACTATGGCTACACCTTC. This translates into CASSPRLSNYGYTF. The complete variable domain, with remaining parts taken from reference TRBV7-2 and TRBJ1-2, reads GAGVSQSPSNKVTEKGKDVELRCDPISGHTALYWYRQSLGQGLEFLIYFQGNSAPDKSGLPSDRFSAERTGGSVSTLTIQRTQQEDSAVYLCASSPRLSNYGYTFGSGTRLTVV.

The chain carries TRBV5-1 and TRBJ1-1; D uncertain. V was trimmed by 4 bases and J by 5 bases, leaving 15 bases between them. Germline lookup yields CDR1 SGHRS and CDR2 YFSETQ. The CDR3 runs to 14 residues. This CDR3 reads CASSPSFSGTEAFF. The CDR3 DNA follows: TGCGCCAGCAGCCCGTCCTTCTCCGGTACTGAAGCTTTCTTT.

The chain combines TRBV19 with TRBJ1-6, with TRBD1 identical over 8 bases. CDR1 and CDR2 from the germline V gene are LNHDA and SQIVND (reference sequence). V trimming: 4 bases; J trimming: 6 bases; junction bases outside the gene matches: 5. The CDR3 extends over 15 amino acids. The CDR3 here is CASSNRQGRNSPLHF. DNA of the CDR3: TGTGCCAGTAGTAACCGACAGGGGCGTAATTCACCCCTCCACTTT.

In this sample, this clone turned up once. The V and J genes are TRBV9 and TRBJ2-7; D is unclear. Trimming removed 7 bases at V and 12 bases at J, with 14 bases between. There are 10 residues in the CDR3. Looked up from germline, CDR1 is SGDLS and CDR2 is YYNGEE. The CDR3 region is CASLPPTWYF. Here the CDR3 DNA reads TGTGCCAGCCTACCTCCCACTTGGTACTTC.

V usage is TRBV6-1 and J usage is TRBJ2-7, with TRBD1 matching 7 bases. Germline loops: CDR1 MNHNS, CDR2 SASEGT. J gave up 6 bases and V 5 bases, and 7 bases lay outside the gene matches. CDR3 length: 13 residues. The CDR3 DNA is TGTGCCAGCAGTCCGACAGGGTTGGCCGAGCAGTACTTC. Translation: CASSPTGLAEQYF.

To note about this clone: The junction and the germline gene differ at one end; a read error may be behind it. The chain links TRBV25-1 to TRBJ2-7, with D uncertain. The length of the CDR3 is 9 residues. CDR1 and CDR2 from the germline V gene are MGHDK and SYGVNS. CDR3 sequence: CASSEWNVF. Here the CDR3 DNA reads TGTGCCAGCAGTGAATGGAACGTCTTC.

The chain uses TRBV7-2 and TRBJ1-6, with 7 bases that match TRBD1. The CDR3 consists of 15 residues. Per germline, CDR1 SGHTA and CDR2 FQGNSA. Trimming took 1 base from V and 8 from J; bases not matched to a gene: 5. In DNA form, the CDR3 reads TGTGCCAGCAGCTTAGAGAGGGGGCGCGATTCACCCCTCCACTTT. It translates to CASSLERGRDSPLHF.

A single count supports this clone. DNA for the CDR3: TGTGCCAGCAACGCAGTACAAGAGACCCAGTACTTC. This sequence encodes CASNAVQETQYF. J is TRBJ2-5 and V is TRBV28, with D unresolved. This CDR3 has 12 amino acids. CDR1 and CDR2 from the germline V gene are MDHEN and SYDVKM. V lost 7 bases and J 2 bases, leaving 8 bases between the germline ends. Filled out from reference TRBV28 and TRBJ2-5, the complete variable domain reads DVKVTQSSRYLVKRTGEKVFLECVQDMDHENMFWYRQDPGLGLRLIYFSYDVKMKEKGDIPEGYSVSREKKERFSLILESASTNQTSMYLCASNAVQETQYFGPGTRLLVL.

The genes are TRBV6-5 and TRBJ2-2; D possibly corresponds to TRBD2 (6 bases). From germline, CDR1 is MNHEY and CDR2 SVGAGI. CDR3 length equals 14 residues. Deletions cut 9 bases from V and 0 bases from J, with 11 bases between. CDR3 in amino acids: CASRGGANTGELFF. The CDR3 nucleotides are TGTGCCAGTAGGGGCGGGGCGAACACCGGGGAGCTGTTTTTT.